This T cell receptor beta chain comes out of a study of cytomegalovirus exposure and HLA in healthy donors. This clone was observed a few times. V lost 3 bases, J lost 1 base, and 9 bases lay in between. Germline CDR1 reads MDHEN; CDR2 reads SYDVKM. CDR3 size: 14 residues. 60 Vbeta and 13 Jbeta primers were used in PCR. Repertoires were generated with immunoSEQ multiplex PCR, while TCRdb's copy carries only in-frame clones and drops some. The table records 100,000 to 150,000 clones, roughly two thirds of them present only once. The chain has TRBV28 and TRBJ1-1; no reliable D call. Material for sequencing was PBMCs. The receptor was derived from a man aged 25-45 years in good health and CMV-seropositive. This chain's CDR3 is CASSFEHSNTEAFF. DNA of the CDR3: TGTGCCAGCAGTTTTGAGCATTCGAACACTGAAGCTTTCTTT. Variable domain in full (rest from reference TRBV28 and TRBJ1-1): DVKVTQSSRYLVKRTGEKVFLECVQDMDHENMFWYRQDPGLGLRLIYFSYDVKMKEKGDIPEGYSVSREKKERFSLILESASTNQTSMYLCASSFEHSNTEAFFGQGTRLTVV.